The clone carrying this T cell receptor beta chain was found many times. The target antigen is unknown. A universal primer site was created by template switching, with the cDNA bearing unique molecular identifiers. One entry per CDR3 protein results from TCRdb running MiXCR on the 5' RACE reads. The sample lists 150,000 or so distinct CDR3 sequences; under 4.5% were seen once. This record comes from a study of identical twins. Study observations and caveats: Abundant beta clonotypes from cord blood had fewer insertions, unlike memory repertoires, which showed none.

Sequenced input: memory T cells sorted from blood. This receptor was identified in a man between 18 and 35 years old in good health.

CDR3 in amino acids: CSARPRKGLGKETQYF. Here the CDR3 DNA reads TGCAGTGCTAGACCAAGAAAGGGACTAGGAAAAGAGACCCAGTACTTC. The gene calls are TRBV20-1 and TRBJ2-5; 8 bases fit TRBD2. The CDR3 extends over 16 amino acids. J was trimmed by 3 bases and V by 2 bases; bases with no gene match: 11. The V gene's germline CDR1 is DFQATT and CDR2 SNEGSKA (reference sequence).